This T cell receptor (beta chain) was sequenced during a study of cytomegalovirus exposure and HLA in healthy donors. With respect to this clone: As yet, its antigen is unknown.

Both 60 Vbeta primers and 13 Jbeta primers went into the PCR. The assay was immunoSEQ multiplex PCR, and TCRdb's table has in-frame clones only and misses some. The table includes about 130,000 clones, roughly two thirds detected once. Study conclusions and caveats: V segments that were indistinguishable, TRBV6-2 and TRBV6-3 among them, were omitted from analysis.

V lost 4 bases, J lost 6 bases, and 5 bases stayed unmatched. This CDR3 comprises 14 residues. Germline values: CDR1 SGHDT, CDR2 YYEEEE. The chain couples TRBV5-6 to TRBJ1-1; 11 bases line up with TRBD1. The receptor comes from a young man in good health and CMV-seropositive. Material: PBMCs. The CDR3 spells CASSLDRGQSEAFF. The CDR3 bases are TGTGCCAGCAGCCTGGACAGGGGGCAGTCTGAAGCTTTCTTT.